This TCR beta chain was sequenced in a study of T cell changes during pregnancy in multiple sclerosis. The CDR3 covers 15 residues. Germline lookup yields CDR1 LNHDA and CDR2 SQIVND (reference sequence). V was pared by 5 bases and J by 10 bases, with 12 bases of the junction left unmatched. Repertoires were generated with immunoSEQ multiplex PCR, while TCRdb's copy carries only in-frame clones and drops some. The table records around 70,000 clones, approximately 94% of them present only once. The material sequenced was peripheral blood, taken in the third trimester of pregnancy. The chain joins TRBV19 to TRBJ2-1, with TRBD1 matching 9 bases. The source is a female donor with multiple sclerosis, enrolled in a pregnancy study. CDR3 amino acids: CASSPGDRDHGEQFF. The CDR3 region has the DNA TGTGCCAGTAGTCCAGGGGACAGGGATCACGGGGAGCAGTTCTTC.